The 22 T cell receptor beta chains given below trace back to one sample, sequenced in a study of blood T cell repertoires in COVID-19. Repertoires were generated with immunoSEQ multiplex PCR, while TCRdb's copy carries only in-frame clones and drops some. The sample records about 210,000 clones, 70% to 90% being singletons. The sequencing input was peripheral blood. The receptor set was obtained from a man in his sixties with COVID-19, enrolled during active disease.

CDR3 sequence: CASGSGSYNSPLHF. CDR3 coding DNA: TGTGCTAGTGGTTCGGGCTCCTATAATTCACCCCTCCACTTT. The V call is TRBV12-5, the J call TRBJ1-6, with D unclear. V was shortened by 4 bases and J by 0 bases, with 4 bases between the two germline ends. Germline V gives CDR1 LGHNT, CDR2 FRNRAP. This CDR3 is built from 14 residues.

This chain joins TRBV9 and TRBJ1-1, with TRBD1 as a possible D gene (5 bases). CDR1 is SGDLS, CDR2 YYNGEE, per germline. The CDR3 extends over 16 amino acids. The V end lost 5 bases, the J end lost 0 bases, and 17 bases lay between the germline ends. The CDR3 nucleotides are TGTGCCAGCAGGGAAGGGGAGGGGATAATGAACACTGAAGCTTTCTTT. Its translation is CASREGEGIMNTEAFF.

The chain carries TRBV5-1 and TRBJ2-3; no firm D call. The germline V and J ends were trimmed by 4 bases and 2 bases, with 14 bases remaining between them. Germline V gives CDR1 SGHRS, CDR2 YFSETQ. The CDR3 sequence is 15 residues long. The CDR3 DNA sequence: TGCGCCAGCAGCCAAAACCCGGAGATCACAGATACGCAGTATTTT. This codes for CASSQNPEITDTQYF.

This clone was seen only once. The chain uses TRBV28 and TRBJ1-4, with D tentatively TRBD1 (6 bases). Trimming removed 8 bases from V and 7 bases from J, with 14 bases in between. Germline-derived CDR1 and CDR2 are MDHEN and SYDVKM. This CDR3 has 13 residues. The CDR3 is CASRTGISEKLFF. The CDR3 DNA sequence: TGTGCCAGCCGAACAGGGATAAGTGAAAAACTGTTTTTT. Full variable domain (rest looked up from reference TRBV28 and TRBJ1-4): DVKVTQSSRYLVKRTGEKVFLECVQDMDHENMFWYRQDPGLGLRLIYFSYDVKMKEKGDIPEGYSVSREKKERFSLILESASTNQTSMYLCASRTGISEKLFFGSGTQLSVL.

The chain has TRBV7-9 and TRBJ1-2; 11 nucleotides agree with TRBD1. Germline trimming cut 3 bases from V and 2 bases from J; bases unmatched to any gene: 2. The germline gives CDR1 SEHNR, CDR2 FQNEAQ (reference sequence). The CDR3 is 15 residues long. For the CDR3, the DNA is TGTGCCAGCAGCTTGGGGGACAGGGGGAACTATGGCTACACCTTC. Encoded protein: CASSLGDRGNYGYTF. Looking up the rest from reference TRBV7-9 and TRBJ1-2 gives the full variable domain: DTGVSQNPRHKITKRGQNVTFRCDPISEHNRLYWYRQTLGQGPEFLTYFQNEAQLEKSRLLSDRFSAERPKGSFSTLEIQRTEQGDSAMYLCASSLGDRGNYGYTFGSGTRLTVV.

The chain recombines TRBV11-3 with TRBJ1-4, with a weak D call TRBD1 (5 bases). The V end lost 7 bases, the J end lost 1 base, and 19 bases lay between the germline ends. The CDR3 consists of 17 residues. Germline assignment: CDR1 SGHNT and CDR2 YENEEA. The CDR3 reads CASMASGSFGTNEKLFF. In nucleotides, the CDR3 is TGTGCCAGCATGGCCTCAGGGTCCTTCGGAACTAATGAAAAACTGTTTTTT. Variable domain in full (rest from reference TRBV11-3 and TRBJ1-4): EAGVVQSPRYKIIEKKQPVAFWCNPISGHNTLYWYLQNLGQGPELLIRYENEEAVDDSQLPKDRFSAERLKGVDSTLKIQPAELGDSAVYLCASMASGSFGTNEKLFFGSGTQLSVL.

The chain is built from TRBV7-9 and TRBJ1-3, with D possibly matching TRBD1 (6 bases). Germline-derived CDR1 and CDR2 are SEHNR and FQNEAQ (reference sequence). Trimming took 7 bases from V and 4 from J, leaving 11 bases between them. The CDR3 is made up of 13 amino acids. The CDR3 spells CASTRTAGNTIYF. DNA for the CDR3: TGTGCCAGCACCCGGACAGCAGGAAACACCATATATTTT.

The rearrangement joins TRBV6-4 to TRBJ1-2, with TRBD1 identical over 8 bases. This CDR3 contains 15 residues. Germline loops: CDR1 MRHNA, CDR2 SNTAGT. J gave up 5 bases and V 0 bases, and 5 bases lay outside the gene matches. The CDR3 loop reads CASSDSPDRAYGYTF. Written as DNA, the CDR3 is TGTGCCAGCAGTGACTCCCCGGACAGGGCATATGGCTACACCTTC.

This clone occurred a few times. The V and J genes are TRBV7-2 and TRBJ1-1; D may be TRBD1 (5 bases). The V gene's germline CDR1 is SGHTA and CDR2 FQGNSA. The CDR3 runs 14 residues. Between the trimmed V and J ends, which lost 1 base and 4 bases, there was a span of 10 bases. The CDR3 reads CASSLVPRATEAFF. The CDR3, as DNA: TGTGCCAGCAGCTTAGTGCCCAGGGCCACTGAAGCTTTCTTT.

The rearrangement joins TRBV4-1 to TRBJ1-1; 8 nucleotides line up with TRBD1. The V segment lost 0 bases and the J segment 0 bases; nucleotides outside the gene matches: 6. Germline V lookup: CDR1 MGHRA, CDR2 YSYEKL. This CDR3 region has 17 residues. The chain's CDR3 is CASSQDHRGALNTEAFF. The CDR3 nucleotides are TGCGCCAGCAGCCAAGATCACAGGGGGGCCCTGAACACTGAAGCTTTCTTT.

The V call is TRBV7-2, the J call TRBJ1-1; maybe TRBD1 (5 bases). Germline CDR1 reads SGHTA; CDR2 reads FQGNSA. This CDR3 contains 15 residues. V was pared by 5 bases and J by 2 bases, with 15 bases between. The CDR3, as DNA: TGTGCCAGCAGCCCGGCAGGCAGGGCCAACACTGAAGCTTTCTTT. Translated: CASSPAGRANTEAFF.

This clone has a single count. This chain connects TRBV24-1 to TRBJ1-5; 10 bases align to TRBD1. Germline trimming cut 7 bases from V and 2 bases from J; bases unmatched to any gene: 1. CDR1 and CDR2 from the germline V gene are KGHDR and SFDVKD. This CDR3 spans 14 amino acids. CDR3: CATSGTGGNQPQHF. CDR3 bases: TGTGCCACCAGCGGGACAGGGGGCAATCAGCCCCAGCATTTT.

The V call is TRBV5-4, the J call TRBJ2-7; 7 bases are a match to TRBD2. Per germline, CDR1 SGHNT and CDR2 YYREEE (reference sequence). V lost 0 bases and J lost 5; bases outside the gene matches: 2. The CDR3 totals 13 residues. As DNA, the CDR3 is TGTGCCAGCAGCTTGGGGGCGGGAGACGAGCAGTACTTC. Translated, it gives CASSLGAGDEQYF.

This clone was counted a few times. The chain is built from TRBV10-3 and TRBJ1-2; unclear D gene. There are 14 residues in the CDR3. V gave up 1 base and J gave up 2 bases, with 8 bases separating them. Per the germline V gene, CDR1 is ENHRY and CDR2 is SYGVKD. The CDR3 nucleotides are TGTGCCATCAGTGAGTACGGCGGAAACTATGGCTACACCTTC. Its translation is CAISEYGGNYGYTF.

The rearrangement uses TRBV5-1 and TRBJ1-1, with D unclear. CDR1 is SGHRS, CDR2 YFSETQ, per germline. This CDR3 spans 17 amino acids. Trimming took off 4 bases at V and 1 base at J, with 20 bases between the two ends. In nucleotides, the CDR3 is TGCGCCAGCAGCACCACCAACTCGATACGGGAGAACACTGAAGCTTTCTTT. Translated, it gives CASSTTNSIRENTEAFF.

This clone came up once. The genes are TRBV11-2 and TRBJ2-7, with D perhaps matching TRBD2 (5 bases). The V gene's germline CDR1 is SGHAT and CDR2 FQNNGV. CDR3 length equals 15 residues. Trimming pared 6 bases from V and 7 bases from J, leaving 22 bases between. CDR3 protein: CASRLRSRLPGEQYF. The CDR3 coding sequence is TGTGCCAGCAGACTAAGGTCCAGACTACCTGGGGAGCAGTACTTC.

The genes are TRBV7-2 and TRBJ1-6; 9 positions match TRBD1. Unmatched junction bases numbered 3, after V lost 3 bases and J lost 9 bases. Germline assignment: CDR1 SGHTA and CDR2 FQGNSA. There are 14 residues in the CDR3. The CDR3 DNA sequence: TGTGCCAGCAGCTTTAACAGGGGGCCTTCACCCCTCCACTTT. This sequence encodes CASSFNRGPSPLHF.

This clone was counted a single time. The chain is built from TRBV6-5 and TRBJ2-2, with D tentatively TRBD2 (5 bases). Trimming took 3 bases from V and 10 from J, leaving 9 bases between them. The CDR3 extends over 12 amino acids. Germline V gives CDR1 MNHEY, CDR2 SVGAGI. CDR3 in amino acids: CASSYKGLELFF. The CDR3, as DNA: TGTGCCAGCAGTTATAAAGGACTGGAGCTGTTTTTT.

This chain links TRBV7-2 with TRBJ2-1, with a possible D match to TRBD1 (5 bases). Trimming cost V 1 base and J 8 bases, with 21 bases left between them. This CDR3 spans 17 amino acids. CDR1 and CDR2 from the germline V gene are SGHTA and FQGNSA. The CDR3 loop is CASSLGTIALVRDEQFF. CDR3 bases: TGTGCCAGCAGCTTAGGGACAATCGCCCTTGTGCGCGATGAGCAGTTCTTC.

The chain carries TRBV6-2 or TRBV6-3 and TRBJ2-7; weak D call: TRBD1 (5 bases). V was clipped by 5 bases and J by 3 bases, with 14 bases between them. Germline V gene lookup returns CDR1 MNHEY and CDR2 SVGEGT. The length of the CDR3 is 14 residues. In nucleotides, the CDR3 is TGTGCCAGCAGTCTTCAACCGGACATCTACGAGCAGTACTTC. It yields the protein CASSLQPDIYEQYF.

The DNA of the CDR3 is TGTGCCAGCAGCGTAGGGGGCGCAATGAACACTGAAGCTTTCTTT. As protein: CASSVGGAMNTEAFF. This chain uses TRBV9 with TRBJ1-1; tentatively, D is TRBD1 (5 bases). Germline values: CDR1 SGDLS, CDR2 YYNGEE. V was cut by 0 bases and J by 0 bases, with 9 bases left in between. The length of the CDR3 is 15 residues.

This clone appeared once. J is TRBJ1-1 and V is TRBV19; D possibly corresponds to TRBD1 (6 bases). The V end was cut by 6 bases, the J end by 2 bases, with 19 bases between. The CDR3 totals 16 residues. Germline CDR1 is LNHDA and CDR2 is SQIVND (reference sequence). The DNA for the CDR3 is TGTGCCAGTAGCCTCGGGCAGGGGAGAGGAAACACTGAAGCTTTCTTT. Amino acids: CASSLGQGRGNTEAFF.